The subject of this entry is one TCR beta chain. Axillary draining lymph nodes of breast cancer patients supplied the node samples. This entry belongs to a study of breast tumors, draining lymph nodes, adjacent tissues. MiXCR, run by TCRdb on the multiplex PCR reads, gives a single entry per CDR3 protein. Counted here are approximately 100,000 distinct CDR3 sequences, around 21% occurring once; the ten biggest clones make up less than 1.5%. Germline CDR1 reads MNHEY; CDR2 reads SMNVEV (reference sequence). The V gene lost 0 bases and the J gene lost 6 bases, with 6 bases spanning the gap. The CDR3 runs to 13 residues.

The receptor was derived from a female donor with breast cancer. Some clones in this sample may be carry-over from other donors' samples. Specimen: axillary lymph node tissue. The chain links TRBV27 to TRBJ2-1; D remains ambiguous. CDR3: CASSLSSGNEQFF. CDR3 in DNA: TGTGCCAGCAGTTTATCTTCGGGCAATGAGCAGTTCTTC.